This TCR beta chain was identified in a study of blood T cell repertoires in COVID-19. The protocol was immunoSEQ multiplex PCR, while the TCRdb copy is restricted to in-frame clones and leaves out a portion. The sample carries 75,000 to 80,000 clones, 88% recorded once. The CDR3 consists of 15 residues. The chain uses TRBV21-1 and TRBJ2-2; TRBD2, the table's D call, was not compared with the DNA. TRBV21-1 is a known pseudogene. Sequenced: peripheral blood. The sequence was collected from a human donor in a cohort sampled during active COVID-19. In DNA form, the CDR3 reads TGTGCCAGCACCCTATGGTCGGAGGGAGAAGGGGAGCTGTTTTTT. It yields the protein CASTLWSEGEGELFF.